The 12 T cell receptor beta chains reported below all come from one sample, sequenced in a study of cytomegalovirus exposure and HLA in healthy donors. 60 Vbeta and 13 Jbeta primers were used in PCR. The protocol was immunoSEQ multiplex PCR, while the TCRdb copy is restricted to in-frame clones and leaves out a portion. The sample includes 160,000 or so clones, approximately 88% of them seen just once. Sample: PBMCs. These receptors all stem from a woman under 30 in good health and CMV-seronegative.

This clone was observed a few times. For the CDR3, the DNA is TGCGCCAGCAGTCCCGGGGCTACTAGCGGCGGCTACGAGCAGTACTTC. Amino acids: CASSPGATSGGYEQYF. V gene TRBV5-1 combines with J gene TRBJ2-7; TRBD2 agrees at 8 bases. V shed 5 bases, J shed 3 bases, and the junction held 13 bases outside the gene matches. Germline CDR1 is SGHRS and CDR2 is YFSETQ. This CDR3 is 16 amino acids long.

In DNA form, the CDR3 reads TGTGCCAGCAGCTTAGTGGGAGCTACCTACGAGCAGTACTTC. It specifies CASSLVGATYEQYF. The chain combines TRBV7-9 with TRBJ2-7; a possible D gene is TRBD2 (5 bases). Trimming took off 1 base at V and 2 bases at J, with 9 bases between the two ends. The CDR3 is 14 amino acids. Germline assignment: CDR1 SEHNR and CDR2 FQNEAQ (reference sequence).

J is TRBJ1-2 and V is TRBV5-1; D is undetermined. V was trimmed by 0 bases and J by 5 bases, leaving 11 bases between them. The CDR3 runs 14 residues. Germline V gene data show CDR1 as SGHRS and CDR2 as YFSETQ. The CDR3: CASSLVPMEYGYTF. The CDR3 region has the DNA TGCGCCAGCAGCTTGGTCCCCATGGAGTATGGCTACACCTTC.

This clone was counted a few times. The V call is TRBV4-1, the J call TRBJ1-1; TRBD1 agrees at 9 bases. The V gene end was trimmed by 3 bases and the J gene end by 4 bases; junction bases not matched to a gene: 6. Per germline, CDR1 MGHRA and CDR2 YSYEKL. This CDR3 has 15 amino acids. The CDR3 region is CASSHPDRGGTEAFF. For the CDR3, the DNA is TGCGCCAGCAGCCACCCAGACAGGGGGGGCACTGAAGCTTTCTTT.

V is TRBV10-1 and J is TRBJ2-2, with D maybe TRBD1 (7 bases). Between the trimmed V and J ends, which lost 5 bases and 4 bases, there was a span of 11 bases. The CDR3 covers 14 residues. CDR1 and CDR2 (germline): WNHNN, SYGVQD (reference sequence). The CDR3 DNA follows: TGCGCCAGCAGTTCCCAGGGGGGCACCGGGGAGCTGTTTTTT. This encodes CASSSQGGTGELFF.

The V gene is TRBV6-1, the J gene TRBJ1-1, with D uncertain. CDR1 is MNHNS, CDR2 SASEGT, per germline. CDR3 size: 13 residues. V lost 7 bases to trimming and J lost 2 bases, with 11 bases between them. As DNA, the CDR3 is TGTGCCAGCATGGCGGGCAGTAACACTGAAGCTTTCTTT. Amino acid sequence: CASMAGSNTEAFF.

The rearrangement links TRBV6-5 to TRBJ2-2, with TRBD1 matching over 10 bases. Germline V lookup: CDR1 MNHEY, CDR2 SVGAGI. The CDR3 consists of 15 residues. V shed 5 bases, J shed 5 bases, and the junction held 5 bases outside the gene matches. This CDR3 is CASSGRDRGTGELFF. CDR3 sequence (DNA): TGTGCCAGCAGTGGGCGGGACAGGGGAACCGGGGAGCTGTTTTTT.

This chain's CDR3 is CASSASPGSPLHF. CDR3 DNA sequence: TGTGCCAGCAGTGCCTCGCCGGGTTCACCCCTCCACTTT. The V call is TRBV6-4, the J call TRBJ1-6; no reliable D call. Per the germline V gene, CDR1 is MRHNA and CDR2 is SNTAGT. Trimming took 4 bases from V and 9 from J, leaving 10 bases between them. The CDR3 is 13 residues long.

V gene TRBV7-8 combines with J gene TRBJ2-5, with 15 bases identical to TRBD2. CDR3 size: 17 residues. The V gene's germline CDR1 is SGHVS and CDR2 FQNEAQ. Trimming at V came to 5 bases and at J to 4 bases, leaving 8 bases not matched to a gene. CDR3 protein: CASSRGTSGGPGETQYF. The CDR3 DNA reads TGTGCCAGCAGCCGGGGGACTAGCGGGGGGCCGGGAGAGACCCAGTACTTC.

This chain links TRBV11-2 with TRBJ1-2, with 7 bases matching TRBD1. With V trimmed by 5 bases and J by 6 bases, 6 bases remained unmatched. This CDR3 is 13 amino acids long. CDR1 is SGHAT and CDR2 is FQNNGV in the germline V gene. This chain's CDR3 is CASSPMTGNGYTF. CDR3 bases: TGTGCCAGCAGCCCAATGACAGGGAATGGCTACACCTTC.

This chain uses TRBV5-4 with TRBJ2-1, with TRBD2 identical over 8 bases. V was pared by 0 bases and J by 6 bases, with 2 bases of the junction left unmatched. The CDR3 length is 14 residues. Germline V gene lookup returns CDR1 SGHNT and CDR2 YYREEE (reference sequence). The CDR3 DNA reads as TGTGCCAGCAGCTTGGAAGGGACTAGCAATGAGCAGTTCTTC. This sequence encodes CASSLEGTSNEQFF.

For this clone: One junction end disagrees with the germline gene, perhaps due to a read error. The V and J genes are TRBV5-1 and TRBJ2-3; 11 bases are a match to TRBD2. The CDR3 spans 16 residues. Germline loops: CDR1 SGHRS, CDR2 YFSETQ. The CDR3 region is CAGSSVAGGRKDTQYF. The CDR3 nucleotides read TGCGCCGGCAGTTCAGTAGCGGGGGGGCGCAAAGATACGCAGTATTTT.